The sequence of this T cell receptor (beta chain) was determined in a study of blood T cells in healthy people across ages. Combining a sample-barcoded 5' primer with a J-beta primer mix, a second PCR ran for roughly 7 to 12 cycles. TCRdb recomputed calls from the 5' RACE reads with MiXCR, one row per CDR3 protein. The table records around 2 million distinct CDR3 sequences, 39% of them present only once. Every sample gave at least 6 micrograms of total RNA when it was extracted. Per the germline V gene, CDR1 is LNHDA and CDR2 is SQIVND (reference sequence). CDR3 size: 17 residues. Trimming cost V 1 base and J 0 bases, with 13 bases left between them.

The sequencing sample was made of blood. The receptor comes from a human donor in good health. The chain has TRBV19 and TRBJ2-4; D not resolved. Here the CDR3 reads CASSIGLASRAKNIQYF. In nucleotides, the CDR3 is TGTGCCAGTAGTATAGGCCTCGCAAGTCGAGCCAAAAACATTCAGTACTTC.